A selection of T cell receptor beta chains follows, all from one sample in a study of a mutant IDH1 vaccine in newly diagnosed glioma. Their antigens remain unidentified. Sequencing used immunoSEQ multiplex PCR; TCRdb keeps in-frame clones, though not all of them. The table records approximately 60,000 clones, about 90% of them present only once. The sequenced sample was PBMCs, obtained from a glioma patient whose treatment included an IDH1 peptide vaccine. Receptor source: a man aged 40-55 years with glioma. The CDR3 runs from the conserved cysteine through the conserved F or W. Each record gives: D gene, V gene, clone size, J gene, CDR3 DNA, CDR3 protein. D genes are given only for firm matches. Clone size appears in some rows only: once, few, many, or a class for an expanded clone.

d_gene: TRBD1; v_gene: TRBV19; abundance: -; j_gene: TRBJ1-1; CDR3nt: TGTGCCAGTAGTATGGCTTTCGCGATTGAGACAGGGCTAGATACTATGAACACTGAAGCTTTCTTT; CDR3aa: CASSMAFAIETGLDTMNTEAFF
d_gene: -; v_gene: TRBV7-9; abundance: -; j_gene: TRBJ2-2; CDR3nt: TGTGCCAGCAGCTTAGGCTACGGGGAGCTGTTTTTT; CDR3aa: CASSLGYGELFF
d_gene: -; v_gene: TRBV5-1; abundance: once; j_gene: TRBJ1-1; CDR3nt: TGCGCCAGCGGGAACACTGAAGCTTTCTTT; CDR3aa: CASGNTEAFF
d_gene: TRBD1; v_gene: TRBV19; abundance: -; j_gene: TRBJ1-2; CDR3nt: TGTGCCAGTAGTATTGACAGGGTGCTCGGCGGCTACACCTTC; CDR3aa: CASSIDRVLGGYTF
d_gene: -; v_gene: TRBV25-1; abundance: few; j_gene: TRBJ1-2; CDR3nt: TGTGCCAGCATGCAGGGAACCGACTATGGCTACACCTTC; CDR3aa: CASMQGTDYGYTF
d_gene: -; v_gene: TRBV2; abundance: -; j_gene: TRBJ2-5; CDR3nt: TGTGCCAGAAGAAAGAGCGGGCGGGAGACCCAGTACTTC; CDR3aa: CARRKSGRETQYF
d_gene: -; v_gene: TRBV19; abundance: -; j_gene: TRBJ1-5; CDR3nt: TGTGCCAGTAGTATTCTCCAGACACAGCCCCAGCATTTT; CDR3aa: CASSILQTQPQHF
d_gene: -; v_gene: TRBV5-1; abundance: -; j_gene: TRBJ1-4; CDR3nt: TGCGCCAGCAGCTTTCGGCCTCGGAATGAAAAACTGTTTTTT; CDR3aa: CASSFRPRNEKLFF
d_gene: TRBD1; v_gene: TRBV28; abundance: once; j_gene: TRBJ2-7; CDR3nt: TGTGCCAGCAGCCCCCGGGACAGGGTCTCCTACGAGCAGTACTTC; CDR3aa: CASSPRDRVSYEQYF
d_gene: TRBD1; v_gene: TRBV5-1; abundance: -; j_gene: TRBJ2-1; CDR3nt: TGCGCCAGCAGCTTTATATCAGGGGGATTCAATGAGCAGTTCTTC; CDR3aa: CASSFISGGFNEQFF
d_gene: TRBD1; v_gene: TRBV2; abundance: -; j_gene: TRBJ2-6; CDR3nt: TGTGCCAGCCAATGGGACAGTTTCTCTGGGGCCAACGTCCTGACTTTC; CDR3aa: CASQWDSFSGANVLTF
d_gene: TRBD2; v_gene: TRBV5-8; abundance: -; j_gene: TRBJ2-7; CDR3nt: TGTGCCAGCACCCCTCATTCAAGGTCGGGAGGGACCCCCTACGAGCAGTACTTC; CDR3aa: CASTPHSRSGGTPYEQYF
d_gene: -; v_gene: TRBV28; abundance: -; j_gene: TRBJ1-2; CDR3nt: TGTGCCAGCAAGGATTCAAACTATGGCTACACCTTC; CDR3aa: CASKDSNYGYTF
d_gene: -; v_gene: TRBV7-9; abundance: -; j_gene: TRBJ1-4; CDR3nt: TGTGCCAGCAGCCCAGGCAATGAAAAACTGTTTTTT; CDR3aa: CASSPGNEKLFF
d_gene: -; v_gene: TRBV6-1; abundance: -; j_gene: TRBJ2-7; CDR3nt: TGTGCCGGTAAGCCGGGACTGAGCTCCTACGAGCAGTACTTC; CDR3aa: CAGKPGLSSYEQYF
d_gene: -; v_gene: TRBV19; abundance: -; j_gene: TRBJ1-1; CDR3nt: TGTGCCAGTAGTATAAGGGCTGAAGCTTTCTTT; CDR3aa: CASSIRAEAFF
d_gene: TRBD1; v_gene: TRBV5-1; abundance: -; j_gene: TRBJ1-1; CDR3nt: TGCGCCAGCAGCTTGCCGGGACAGGGGTCGTGGGCTTTCTTT; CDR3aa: CASSLPGQGSWAFF
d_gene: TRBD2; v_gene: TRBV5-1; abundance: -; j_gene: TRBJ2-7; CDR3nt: TGCGCCAGCAGCTTAAGCGGGAGTATATACGAGCAGTACTTC; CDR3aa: CASSLSGSIYEQYF
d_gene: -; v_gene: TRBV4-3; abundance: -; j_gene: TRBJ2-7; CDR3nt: TGCGCCAGCAGCCGGTCGGACGGCTCCTACGAGCAGTACTTC; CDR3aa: CASSRSDGSYEQYF
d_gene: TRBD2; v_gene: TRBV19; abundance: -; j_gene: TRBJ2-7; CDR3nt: TGTGCCAGTAGTAGGGGACTAGCGGAAAGCTCCTACGAGCAGTACTTC; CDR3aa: CASSRGLAESSYEQYF
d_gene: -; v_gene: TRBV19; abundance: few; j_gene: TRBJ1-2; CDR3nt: TGTGCCAGTAGTAACTTACCCTTAGTCCATGGCTACACCTTC; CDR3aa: CASSNLPLVHGYTF
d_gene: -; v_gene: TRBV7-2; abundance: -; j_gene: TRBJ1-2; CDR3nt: TGTGCCAGCAGCTTAGCTTCCCCGGGGGAGACGGGTAACTATGGCTACACCTTC; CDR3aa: CASSLASPGETGNYGYTF
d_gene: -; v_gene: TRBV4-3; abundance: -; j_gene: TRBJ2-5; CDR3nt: TGCGCCAGCAGCCACTTTGGGGGCCAAGAGACCCAGTACTTC; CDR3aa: CASSHFGGQETQYF
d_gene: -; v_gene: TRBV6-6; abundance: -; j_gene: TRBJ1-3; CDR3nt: TGTGCCAGCAGTTCGCCGAGCTCTGGAAACACCATATATTTT; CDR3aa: CASSSPSSGNTIYF
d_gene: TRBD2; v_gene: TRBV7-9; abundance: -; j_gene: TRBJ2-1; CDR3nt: TGTGCCAGCAGCTCAATAGGGACTAGCGGTAACAATGAGCAGTTCTTC; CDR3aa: CASSSIGTSGNNEQFF
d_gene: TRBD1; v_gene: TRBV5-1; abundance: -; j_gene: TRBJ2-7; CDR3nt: TGCGCCAGCAGCTTTCGGACAGGGGGGTTTTACGAGCAGTACTTC; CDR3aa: CASSFRTGGFYEQYF
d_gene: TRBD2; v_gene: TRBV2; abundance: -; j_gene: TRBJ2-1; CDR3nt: TGTGCCAGCAGTGATTTCTCTAGCGGGAGGCATGAGCAGTTCTTC; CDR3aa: CASSDFSSGRHEQFF
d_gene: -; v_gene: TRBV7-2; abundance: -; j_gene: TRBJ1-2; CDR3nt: TGTGCCAGCAGCTTAGGTGCCAACTATGGCTACACCTTC; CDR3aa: CASSLGANYGYTF
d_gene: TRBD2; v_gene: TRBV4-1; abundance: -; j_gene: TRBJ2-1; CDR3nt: TGCGCCAGCAGCCAAGGGAGCGGGACCTACAATGAGCAGTTCTTC; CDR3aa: CASSQGSGTYNEQFF
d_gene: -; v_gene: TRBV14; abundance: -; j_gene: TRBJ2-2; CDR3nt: TGTGCCAGCAGCCGAAGTAGGGGGACCGGGGAGCTGTTTTTT; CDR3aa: CASSRSRGTGELFF
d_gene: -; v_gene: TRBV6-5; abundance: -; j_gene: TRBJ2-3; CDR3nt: TGTGCCAGCACTAATTTGGACACAGATACGCAGTATTTT; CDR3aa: CASTNLDTDTQYF
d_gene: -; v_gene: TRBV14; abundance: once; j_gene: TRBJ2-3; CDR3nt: TGTGCCAGCAGCCGAATCCGGGACAACACAGATACGCAGTATTTT; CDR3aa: CASSRIRDNTDTQYF
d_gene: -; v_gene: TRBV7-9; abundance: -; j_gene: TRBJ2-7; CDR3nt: TGTGCCAGCAGCTTTGGTCTACAGGAGAATCACGAGCAGTACTTC; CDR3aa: CASSFGLQENHEQYF
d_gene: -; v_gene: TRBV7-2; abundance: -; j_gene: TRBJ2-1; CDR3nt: TGTGCCAGCAGCGCCGGGGGCATCACCTCCTACAATGAGCAGTTCTTC; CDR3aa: CASSAGGITSYNEQFF
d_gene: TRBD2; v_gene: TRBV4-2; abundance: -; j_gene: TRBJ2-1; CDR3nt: TGTGCCAGCAGCCCGCTAGCGGGAGTGTACAATGAGCAGTTCTTC; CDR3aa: CASSPLAGVYNEQFF
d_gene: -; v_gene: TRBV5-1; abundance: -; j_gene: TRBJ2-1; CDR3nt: TGCGCCAGCAGCTTGCCAGGGAGCAATGAGCAGTTCTTC; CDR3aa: CASSLPGSNEQFF
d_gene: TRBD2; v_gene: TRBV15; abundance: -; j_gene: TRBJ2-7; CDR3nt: TGTGCCACCAGCAGTTGGACTAGCGGCTACGAGCAGTACTTC; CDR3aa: CATSSWTSGYEQYF
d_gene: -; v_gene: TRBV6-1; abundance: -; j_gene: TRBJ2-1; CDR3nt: TGTGCCAGCAGGCCGCCGGGTGGGAATGAGCAGTTCTTC; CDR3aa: CASRPPGGNEQFF
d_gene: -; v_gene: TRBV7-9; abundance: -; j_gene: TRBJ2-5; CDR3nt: TGTGCCAGCAGCTTGCCCCCCCAAGAGACCCAGTACTTC; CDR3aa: CASSLPPQETQYF
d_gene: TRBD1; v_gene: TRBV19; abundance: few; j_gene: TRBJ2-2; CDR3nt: TGTGCCAGTAGTTACACGGGACAGGGTTTTCTGGGACCGAACACCGGGGAGCTGTTTTTT; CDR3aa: CASSYTGQGFLGPNTGELFF
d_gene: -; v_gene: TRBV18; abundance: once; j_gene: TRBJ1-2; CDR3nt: TGTGCCAGCTCACCCGTGGACAGAAACCATGGCTACACCTTC; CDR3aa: CASSPVDRNHGYTF
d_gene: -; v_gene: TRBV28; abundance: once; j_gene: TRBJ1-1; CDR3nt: TGTGCCAGCAGTCAAAGCCTCTACACTGAAGCTTTCTTT; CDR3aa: CASSQSLYTEAFF
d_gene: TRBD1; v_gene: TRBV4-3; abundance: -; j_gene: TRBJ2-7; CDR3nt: TGCGCCAGCAGCCAAGCCCCAGGGGGATACGAGCAGTACTTC; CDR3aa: CASSQAPGGYEQYF
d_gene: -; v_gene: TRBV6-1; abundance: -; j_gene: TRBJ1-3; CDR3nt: TGTGCCAGCAGTGAAGCAAGACAGGGAAACACCATATATTTT; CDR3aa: CASSEARQGNTIYF
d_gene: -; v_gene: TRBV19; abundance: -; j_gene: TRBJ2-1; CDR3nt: TGTGCAACCCGCCTGGGGGGCAGGTATGAGCAGTTCTTC; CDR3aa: CATRLGGRYEQFF
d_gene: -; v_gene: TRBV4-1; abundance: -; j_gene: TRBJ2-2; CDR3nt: TGCGCCAGCAGCCAAGAAGACATAGACACCGGGGAGCTGTTTTTT; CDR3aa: CASSQEDIDTGELFF
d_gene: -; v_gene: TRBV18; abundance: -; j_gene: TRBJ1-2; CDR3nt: TGTGCCAGCTCACCGGTTAGGGATCATGGCTACACCTTC; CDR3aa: CASSPVRDHGYTF
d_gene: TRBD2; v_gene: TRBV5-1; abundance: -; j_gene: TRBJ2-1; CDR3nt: TGCGCCAGCAGCTTGTATAGCGGGATAACCAATGAGCAGTTCTTC; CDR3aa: CASSLYSGITNEQFF
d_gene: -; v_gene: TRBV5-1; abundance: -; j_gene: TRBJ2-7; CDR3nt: TGCGCCAGCAGCTTGGGGCAGCTAACCTACGAGCAGTACTTC; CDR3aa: CASSLGQLTYEQYF
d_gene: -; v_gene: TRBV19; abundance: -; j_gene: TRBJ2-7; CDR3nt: TGTGCCAGTAGTATCACGGGAGCCTACGAGCAGTACTTC; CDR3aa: CASSITGAYEQYF
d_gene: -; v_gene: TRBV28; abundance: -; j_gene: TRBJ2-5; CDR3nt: TGTGCCAGCAGTTTCGCGGGGTACCAAGAGACCCAGTACTTC; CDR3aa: CASSFAGYQETQYF
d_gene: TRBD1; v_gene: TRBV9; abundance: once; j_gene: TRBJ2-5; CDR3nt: TGTGCCAGCAGCGTCCAGGGACAGGGAAGGTCAGAGACCCAGTACTTC; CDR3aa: CASSVQGQGRSETQYF
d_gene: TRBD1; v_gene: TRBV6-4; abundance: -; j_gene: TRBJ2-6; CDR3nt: TGTGCCAGCAGCCGACAGGGGGATGGGGCCAACGTCCTGACTTTC; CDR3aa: CASSRQGDGANVLTF
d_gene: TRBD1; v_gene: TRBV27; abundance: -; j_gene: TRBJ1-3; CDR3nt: TGTGCCAGCAGTATACAGGGGGCGATAGGTGGAAACACCATATATTTT; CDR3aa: CASSIQGAIGGNTIYF
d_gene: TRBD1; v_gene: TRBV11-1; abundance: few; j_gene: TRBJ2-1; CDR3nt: TGTGCCAGCAGCTCGGGACAGCACAATGAGCAGTTCTTC; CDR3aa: CASSSGQHNEQFF